This T cell receptor (beta chain) appears in the sequencing data of a study of OX40 agonist ivuxolimab in advanced cancers. Worth noting for this clone: The antigen remains unidentified.

General observations from the study: There was clonal expansion of CD4+ and CD8+ blood T cells by week 6 at 0.1 to 3.0 mg/kg. In a subset of nonresponders, normalized T-cell clonal expansion was also low. Partial responders at 0.1-3.0 mg/kg showed near-lowest clonal expansion.

There are 17 residues in the CDR3. V lost 0 bases, J lost 5 bases, and 12 bases stayed unmatched. The germline gives CDR1 SGDLS, CDR2 YYNGEE. The data were produced by immunoSEQ multiplex PCR, yet TCRdb's version contains in-frame clones alone and is incomplete. There are roughly 26,000 clones in the sample; about 85% occur only once, and around 32% lies in the top ten. This TCR came from an adult with an advanced solid tumor such as melanoma, head and neck, liver or kidney cancer. Sequencing used CD4+ or CD8+ T cells sorted from blood, obtained in a trial of the OX40 agonist ivuxolimab. The chain employs TRBV9 and TRBJ2-5, with 8 bases that match TRBD2. The CDR3 here is CASSVGRRVAGPETQYF. CDR3 nucleotides: TGTGCCAGCAGCGTAGGAAGGCGAGTAGCGGGGCCGGAGACCCAGTACTTC.